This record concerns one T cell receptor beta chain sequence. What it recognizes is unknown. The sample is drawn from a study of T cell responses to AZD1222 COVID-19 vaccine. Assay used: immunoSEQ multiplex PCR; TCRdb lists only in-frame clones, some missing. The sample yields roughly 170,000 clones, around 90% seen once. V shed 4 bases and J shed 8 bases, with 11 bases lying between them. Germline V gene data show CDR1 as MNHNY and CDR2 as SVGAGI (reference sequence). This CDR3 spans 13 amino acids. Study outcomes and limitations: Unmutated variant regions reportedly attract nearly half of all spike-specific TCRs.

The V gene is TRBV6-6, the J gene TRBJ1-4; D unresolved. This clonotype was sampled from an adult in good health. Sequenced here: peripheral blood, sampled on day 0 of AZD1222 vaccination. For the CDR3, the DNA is TGTGCCAGCAGTTCTGCAGGATTCGAAAAACTGTTTTTT. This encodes CASSSAGFEKLFF.